The rows below give T cell receptor beta chains drawn from one sample of a study of T-cell reconstitution after alpha-beta-depleted transplantation in children. Each CDR3 protein gets one entry after TCRdb re-called the PCR reads with MiXCR. The sample lists some 300,000 distinct CDR3 sequences; over 9.5% were seen once. Here the sequenced sample was PBMCs, taken before TCRalphabeta/CD19-depleted stem cell transplant. The receptors here all came from a boy less than two years old with acute myeloid leukemia, due to receive a stem cell transplant. The CDR3 runs from the conserved cysteine through the conserved F or W. The D gene is left open where the match is weak. Clone size is given for some rows only: seen once, a few or many times, or a class if the clone is expanded.

clone size	V gene	D gene	J gene	CDR3 DNA	CDR3 protein
.	TRBV19	TRBD1	TRBJ2-1	TGTGCCAGTAGTACCCCACCGGGACAGGGTTTTGACAATGAGCAGTTCTTC	CASSTPPGQGFDNEQFF
few	TRBV29-1	TRBD1	TRBJ2-3	TGCAGCGTTGATCGGGACAGGGGCGACCACACAGATACGCAGTATTTT	CSVDRDRGDHTDTQYF
many	TRBV3-1	TRBD2	TRBJ2-5	TGTGCCAGCAGTGACACCGGGACTAGTTTGCGGGAGACCCAGTACTTC	CASSDTGTSLRETQYF
many	TRBV12-3/TRBV12-4	TRBD2	TRBJ2-1	TGTGCCAGCAGGGTAGCGGGAGACAGGCAGTTCTTC	CASRVAGDRQFF
many	TRBV5-1	.	TRBJ2-7	TGCGCCAGCAGCCACTGGGCAGGGGACTCCTACGAGCAGTACTTC	CASSHWAGDSYEQYF
.	TRBV5-4	TRBD2	TRBJ2-7	TGTGCCAGCAGCTTGGCATCCCTACTAGCGGGGGGTCCCTACGAGCAGTACTTC	CASSLASLLAGGPYEQYF
many	TRBV28	.	TRBJ2-5	TGTGCCAGCCTCGGAACGGTGCAGGAGACCCAGTACTTC	CASLGTVQETQYF
few	TRBV7-3	.	TRBJ2-2	TGTGCCAGCAGCTTAGAACAGGAGGGGAACACCGGGGAGCTGTTTTTT	CASSLEQEGNTGELFF
few	TRBV4-3	.	TRBJ2-1	TGCGCCAGCAGCCAAGAAGGGGATATGGATGAGCAGTTCTTC	CASSQEGDMDEQFF
many	TRBV10-3	.	TRBJ2-5	TGTGCCATCAGTGAGCCAGGATCCCAAGAGACCCAGTACTTC	CAISEPGSQETQYF
many	TRBV4-3	TRBD2	TRBJ2-2	TGCGCCAGCAGCCAACCCCTGGGGCTAGCGGGAGACACCGGGGAGCTGTTTTTT	CASSQPLGLAGDTGELFF
many	TRBV14	.	TRBJ2-2	TGTGCCAGCAGCCAAGATTGGGGGCGAATCACCGGGGAGCTGTTTTTT	CASSQDWGRITGELFF
.	TRBV29-1	.	TRBJ2-2	TGCAGCGTCGCCGGGACACCGAACACCGGGGAGCTGTTTTTT	CSVAGTPNTGELFF
many	TRBV9	.	TRBJ2-7	TGTGCCAGCAGCGTAGGAGGACAGAAGGAGCAGTACTTC	CASSVGGQKEQYF
many	TRBV10-3	.	TRBJ2-3	TGTGCCATCAGTGAGTTAGAACCACTAGGCGGGGTCACAGATACGCAGTATTTT	CAISELEPLGGVTDTQYF
many	TRBV19	.	TRBJ2-1	TGTGCCAGTCATTCCTGGGACCACAACAATGAGCAGTTCTTC	CASHSWDHNNEQFF
many	TRBV5-1	TRBD1	TRBJ2-7	TGCGCCAGCAGCTTGTGGGGCCAGACAGGGAACGAGCAGTACTTC	CASSLWGQTGNEQYF
many	TRBV4-3	TRBD1	TRBJ1-2	TGCGCCAGCAGACCCTCCGGGACAGGAGGCTATGGCTACACCTTC	CASRPSGTGGYGYTF
many	TRBV5-1	TRBD1	TRBJ2-7	TGCGCCAGCAGTGGACAGGGGCTTCCCTACGAGCAGTACTTC	CASSGQGLPYEQYF
many	TRBV16	TRBD1	TRBJ2-7	TGTGCCAGCAGCCTCTCGGTAGGACAGGGGTTCTACGAGCAGTACTTC	CASSLSVGQGFYEQYF
.	TRBV10-3	TRBD1	TRBJ2-3	TGTGCCATCAGGCCCCGGACAGGTTACATAGATACGCAGTATTTT	CAIRPRTGYIDTQYF
many	TRBV20-1	.	TRBJ1-2	TGCAGTGCTCGCGGGACTCAAAACTATGGCTACACCTTC	CSARGTQNYGYTF
many	TRBV13	TRBD1	TRBJ1-2	TGTGCCAGCAGCTTTGCGCAGGGGGCTAACTATGGCTACACCTTC	CASSFAQGANYGYTF
many	TRBV7-3	.	TRBJ2-1	TGTGCCAGCAGCTTAAACGCAGGGGCGCGCAATGAGCAGTTCTTC	CASSLNAGARNEQFF
.	TRBV12-1	.	TRBJ2-3	TGTGCCAGGGGCCCGGGGCTCCTAAGCACAGATACGCAGTATTTT	CARGPGLLSTDTQYF
.	TRBV11-2	.	TRBJ2-7	TGTGCCAGCAGCTTAGAGCCAGGGTCCCTCCTCTCCTACGAGCAGTACTTC	CASSLEPGSLLSYEQYF
few	TRBV27	.	TRBJ2-7	TGTGCCAGCAGTTCTGGTGGACTAAGGCGGGGGCAAGTGCACGAGCAGTACTTC	CASSSGGLRRGQVHEQYF
.	TRBV7-3	TRBD2	TRBJ2-1	TGTGCCAGCAGCTTTTTTCCAGCGGGGGTCGGCTACAATGAGCAGTTCTTC	CASSFFPAGVGYNEQFF
many	TRBV7-9	.	TRBJ2-2	TGTGCCAGCAGCTTAGGAGCGAACACCGGGGAGCTGTTTTTT	CASSLGANTGELFF
.	TRBV2	.	TRBJ2-5	TGTGCCAGCAGTGCCCGGCAGGTCCAAGAGACCCAGTACTTC	CASSARQVQETQYF
many	TRBV25-1	.	TRBJ1-2	TGTGCCAGCAGTGAGCCCCTTAACTATGGCTACACCTTC	CASSEPLNYGYTF
many	TRBV12-3/TRBV12-4	.	TRBJ2-3	TGTGCCAGCACTCAGGGGGGCGGCCTAACAGATACGCAGTATTTT	CASTQGGGLTDTQYF
many	TRBV29-1	.	TRBJ2-3	TGCAGCGTTGTACAGGGTCCAGATACGCAGTATTTT	CSVVQGPDTQYF